This T cell receptor beta chain was observed in a study of T cell responses to AZD1222 COVID-19 vaccine. The germline CDR1 and CDR2 sequences are SGHRS and YFSETQ. V gave up 4 bases and J gave up 4 bases; unmatched junction bases: 6. CDR3 length: 15 amino acids. Note on this clone: Its antigen remains unidentified.

Overall study results and limits: Clonal diversity was possibly underestimated, and white British individuals and females predominated among donors. Spike was spanned by vaccine-associated CD4 TCRs, with dominance at 160-218 and 743-854.

The table came from immunoSEQ multiplex PCR; TCRdb's copy has only in-frame clones and leaves some out. The sample holds tens of thousands of clones; under 85% are singletons and the top ten take approximately 22%. The sequencing used peripheral blood, collected on day 0 of MenACWY control vaccination. The chain has TRBV5-1 and TRBJ2-5, with TRBD2 matching over 11 bases. The receptor's source is an adult in good health. CDR3 nucleotides: TGCGCCAGCAGCCGAGGGACTAGCGGCCGAGAGACCCAGTACTTC. As protein: CASSRGTSGRETQYF.